A single sample gave rise to the 26 T cell receptor beta chains below, sequenced in a study of T cells in localized non-small cell lung cancer. Some clones are missing from TCRdb's copy, which holds only in-frame ones; the method was immunoSEQ multiplex PCR. Among 1,500 or so clones listed, 20% to 25% were seen once. This specimen consisted of normal lung tissue next to the tumor, obtained before any cancer treatment. All receptors derive from a woman aged 40 to 75 with stage I lung adenocarcinoma.

This clone came up a few times. The V and J genes are TRBV6-8 and TRBJ1-2, with unresolved D. V was shortened by 6 bases and J by 8 bases, with 19 bases between the two germline ends. Germline V CDR1 and CDR2: MNHGY, SAAAGT. This CDR3 spans 14 amino acids. In DNA, the CDR3 is TGTGCCAGCAGCGATAACGGGAGTCCGGAAGGCTACACCTTC. Amino acid sequence: CASSDNGSPEGYTF.

J is TRBJ2-7 and V is TRBV6-8; the D is unclear. The CDR3 runs to 13 residues. Germline values: CDR1 MNHGY, CDR2 SAAAGT. Trimming shortened V by 7 bases and J by 7 bases, and 17 bases separated the two germline ends. CDR3 region: CASKRDPRGEQYF. The CDR3 bases are TGTGCCAGCAAAAGAGACCCCCGAGGAGAGCAGTACTTC.

The V call is TRBV11-3, the J call TRBJ1-2; D is possibly TRBD1 (6 bases). CDR3 length: 17 residues. Germline CDR1 reads SGHNT; CDR2 reads YENEEA. The V gene lost 5 bases and the J gene lost 1 base, with 20 bases spanning the gap. The DNA of the CDR3 is TGTGCCAGCAGCCCGCCAGGGGTGGATGGAATTAACTATGGCTACACCTTC. Its protein product is CASSPPGVDGINYGYTF.

This clone is judged large (0.1 to 1%). CDR3: CASSPAGGSTGELFF. The DNA of the CDR3 is TGTGCCAGCAGCCCAGCGGGAGGTTCCACCGGGGAGCTGTTTTTT. The V gene is TRBV11-3, the J gene TRBJ2-2; 9 bases agree with TRBD2. Germline assignment: CDR1 SGHNT and CDR2 YENEEA. The CDR3 is made up of 15 amino acids. V lost 5 bases and J lost 4; bases outside the gene matches: 5.

This chain links TRBV12-5 with TRBJ1-1; D unresolved. Per germline, CDR1 LGHNT and CDR2 FRNRAP. Trimming stripped 8 bases from V and 4 bases from J, with 14 bases between. CDR3 size: 13 residues. The CDR3 DNA reads as TGTGCTAGTTTAGAGGTATACGGCACTGAAGCTTTCTTT. Its translation: CASLEVYGTEAFF.

The rearrangement joins TRBV28 to TRBJ2-1; 8 bases fit TRBD1. The germline V gene encodes CDR1 MDHEN and CDR2 SYDVKM. Germline trimming cut 2 bases from V and 9 bases from J; bases unmatched to any gene: 9. The CDR3 sequence is 15 residues long. The CDR3 loop is CASSLAGQGGIEQFF. CDR3 bases: TGTGCCAGCAGTTTAGCTGGACAGGGTGGTATTGAGCAGTTCTTC.

The chain joins TRBV29-1 to TRBJ1-1; a possible D gene is TRBD1 (5 bases). Germline V CDR1 and CDR2: SQVTM, ANQGSEA. This CDR3 has 13 residues. V gave up 2 bases and J gave up 8 bases, with 15 bases separating them. The CDR3 sequence: CSVEQQTRGEAFF. In nucleotides, the CDR3 is TGCAGCGTTGAACAGCAAACTCGGGGGGAAGCTTTCTTT.

This clone was recorded a few times. V is TRBV6-8 and J is TRBJ1-2, with 8 bases aligning to TRBD1. From germline, CDR1 is MNHGY and CDR2 SAAAGT. The CDR3 extends over 15 amino acids. V shed 5 bases and J 7 bases; nucleotides not matched to a gene: 12. CDR3: CASSPTGGGIRGYTF. The CDR3 bases are TGTGCCAGCAGTCCTACAGGGGGTGGGATTCGTGGCTACACCTTC.

The rearrangement joins TRBV6-8 to TRBJ1-6, with no clear D. Trimming took 6 bases from V and 7 from J, leaving 16 bases between them. CDR3 length: 15 amino acids. Germline-derived CDR1 and CDR2 are MNHGY and SAAAGT. The CDR3 DNA is TGTGCCAGCAGCCCTCCCGGGTTTCGCAATTCACCCCTCCACTTT. Residues: CASSPPGFRNSPLHF.

This clone was found a few times. This chain joins TRBV12-5 and TRBJ1-1; perhaps TRBD1 as D (6 bases). This CDR3 spans 13 amino acids. The V gene's germline CDR1 is LGHNT and CDR2 FRNRAP. DNA for the CDR3: TGTGCCAGCAATACGGGGGCAAGGGTCGGGGCTTTCTTT. This gives the protein CASNTGARVGAFF.

This clone is termed medium-sized. The V gene is TRBV11-3, the J gene TRBJ2-5; 12 bases agree with TRBD1. With 5 bases clipped from V and 5 bases from J, the junction kept 12 bases outside the gene matches. Germline V lookup: CDR1 SGHNT, CDR2 YENEEA. The length of the CDR3 is 17 residues. This CDR3 reads CASSPGVGTGGAETQYF. The CDR3 nucleotides read TGTGCCAGCAGCCCTGGCGTGGGGACAGGGGGCGCGGAGACCCAGTACTTC.

In its sample, this clone was seen a few times. The chain links TRBV5-1 to TRBJ1-2; D gene ambiguous. The germline V gene has CDR1 SGHRS and CDR2 YFSETQ. The V and J ends lost 0 bases and 8 bases respectively, with 23 bases between them. This CDR3 contains 17 residues. As DNA, the CDR3 is TGCGCCAGCAGCTTGGATTTATCGGAGCGGGTTTTGAGGGGCTACACCTTC. Amino acids: CASSLDLSERVLRGYTF.

V gene TRBV12-5 combines with J gene TRBJ2-7, with a possible D match to TRBD2 (6 bases). The CDR3 consists of 16 residues. V lost 2 bases and J lost 0, with 14 bases in between. Per the germline V gene, CDR1 is LGHNT and CDR2 is FRNRAP. The CDR3 is CASGLSYPGSSYEQYF. CDR3 coding DNA: TGTGCTAGTGGTTTGTCATATCCCGGGAGCTCCTACGAGCAGTACTTC. Drawing the rest from reference TRBV12-5 and TRBJ2-7, the complete variable domain is DARVTQTPRHKVTEMGQEVTMRCQPILGHNTVFWYRQTMMQGLELLAYFRNRAPLDDSGMPKDRFSAEMPDATLATLKIQPSEPRDSAVYFCASGLSYPGSSYEQYFGPGTRLTVT.

The chain uses TRBV11-3 and TRBJ2-3; possibly TRBD1 or TRBD2 for D (5 bases each). The CDR3 is 14 amino acids. Germline V gives CDR1 SGHNT, CDR2 YENEEA. Trimming took 5 bases from V and 3 from J, leaving 12 bases between them. The CDR3 here is CASSQGRGTDTQYF. The CDR3 region has the DNA TGTGCCAGCAGCCAGGGCAGAGGGACAGATACGCAGTATTTT.

The chain combines TRBV6-8 with TRBJ2-1, with D perhaps matching TRBD1 or TRBD2 (5 bases each). The CDR3 sequence is 16 residues long. The ends were cut back, 2 bases at V and 4 bases at J, with 15 bases in the middle. Germline CDR1 is MNHGY and CDR2 is SAAAGT. The CDR3 protein is CASSYLGVSLYNEQFF. The CDR3 DNA reads as TGTGCCAGCAGTTACCTGGGGGTTTCCCTGTACAATGAGCAGTTCTTC.

Within the sample, this clone is large. V usage is TRBV11-3 and J usage is TRBJ1-4, with a tentative D call TRBD1 (5 bases). This CDR3 is 15 amino acids long. V lost 5 bases, J lost 0 bases, and 10 bases lay in between. Germline V CDR1 and CDR2: SGHNT, YENEEA. The CDR3 loop reads CASSPGPSTNEKLFF. The CDR3 region has the DNA TGTGCCAGCAGCCCAGGGCCCTCAACTAATGAAAAACTGTTTTTT.

The chain recombines TRBV6-8 with TRBJ2-3; D gene unclear. The CDR3 is 16 residues long. Trimming removed 6 bases at V and 1 base at J, with 17 bases between. From germline, CDR1 is MNHGY and CDR2 SAAAGT. The CDR3 DNA sequence: TGTGCCAGCAGCTCTATAGTTTTCGAGGGCACAGATACGCAGTATTTT. Its protein is CASSSIVFEGTDTQYF.

This clone is labeled large. V is TRBV11-3 and J is TRBJ2-7; D possibly uses TRBD1 or TRBD2 (5 bases each). The CDR3 is made up of 15 amino acids. From germline, CDR1 is SGHNT and CDR2 YENEEA. V was clipped by 4 bases and J by 2 bases, with 15 bases between them. CDR3 DNA: TGTGCCAGCAGCTCGCTGTGGGGGTTGCCCTACGAGCAGTACTTC. Protein sequence: CASSSLWGLPYEQYF.

The J gene is TRBJ2-2, the V gene TRBV15, with 9 positions matching TRBD1. Germline CDR1 LNHNV, CDR2 YYDKDF (reference sequence). J gave up 2 bases and V 6 bases, and 4 bases lay outside the gene matches. The CDR3 is 15 amino acids. The chain's CDR3 is CATRRQGDNTGELFF. In DNA form, the CDR3 reads TGTGCCACCAGAAGACAGGGGGATAACACCGGGGAGCTGTTTTTT. The full variable domain, in which reference TRBV15 and TRBJ2-2 provide the parts outside the CDR3, is DAMVIQNPRYQVTQFGKPVTLSCSQTLNHNVMYWYQQKSSQAPKLLFHYYDKDFNNEADTPDNFQSRRPNTSFCFLDIRSPGLGDTAMYLCATRRQGDNTGELFFGEGSRLTVL.

The chain combines TRBV19 with TRBJ1-2; no firm D call. Germline values: CDR1 LNHDA, CDR2 SQIVND (reference sequence). The CDR3 contains 14 residues. Trimming took 5 bases from V and 1 from J, leaving 11 bases between them. CDR3 DNA sequence: TGTGCCAGTAGTTCTTCGGGATTTAACTATGGCTACACCTTC. Translation: CASSSSGFNYGYTF.

This clone was counted only a few times. This chain joins TRBV18 and TRBJ1-1; a possible D gene is TRBD1 (6 bases). This CDR3 has 13 amino acids. The V end was cut by 4 bases, the J end by 11 bases, with 17 bases between. Looked up from germline, CDR1 is KGHSH and CDR2 is LQKENI. This chain's CDR3 is CASSRGPGENAFF. In DNA form, the CDR3 reads TGTGCCAGCTCACGAGGTCCAGGGGAGAATGCTTTCTTT.

The chain couples TRBV19 to TRBJ2-2, with D uncertain. The germline CDR1 and CDR2 sequences are LNHDA and SQIVND (reference sequence). V gave up 7 bases and J gave up 4 bases, with 10 bases separating them. The CDR3 is 13 residues long. CDR3 sequence (DNA): TGTGCCAGTAACCCATCGGCCACCGGGGAGCTGTTTTTT. Translated, it gives CASNPSATGELFF.

J is TRBJ1-6 and V is TRBV28; a possible D gene is TRBD1 (6 bases). CDR1 is MDHEN and CDR2 is SYDVKM in the germline V gene. The CDR3 extends over 18 amino acids. The V end lost 6 bases, the J end lost 4 bases, and 22 bases lay between the germline ends. The CDR3 protein is CASSPAPPGAGYNSPLHF. CDR3 DNA: TGTGCCAGCAGCCCAGCCCCCCCGGGGGCAGGGTATAATTCACCCCTCCACTTT.

The gene calls are TRBV7-1 and TRBJ1-1; TRBD1 might be the D (5 bases). TRBV7-1 is known as an ORF, though its function is uncertain. V gave up 4 bases and J gave up 7 bases, with 13 bases separating them. There are 13 residues in the CDR3. The CDR3: CASSLGEGLEAFF. CDR3 bases: TGTGCCAGCAGCTTAGGGGAAGGCCTTGAAGCTTTCTTT.

Only a few counts were recorded for this clone. CDR3 residues: CASSLVGAGARGYTF. CDR3 nucleotide sequence: TGTGCCAGCAGCTTGGTAGGGGCGGGGGCTCGCGGCTACACCTTC. This chain joins TRBV11-3 and TRBJ1-2, with D possibly TRBD1 on 6 matching bases. This CDR3 is 15 amino acids long. CDR1 is SGHNT, CDR2 YENEEA, per germline. With 3 bases removed from V and 8 bases from J, the gap between germline ends came to 19 bases.

This clone was found a few times. The chain employs TRBV4-1 and TRBJ2-7; TRBD1 aligns across 8 bases. Trimming took 0 bases from V and 0 from J; bases not matched to a gene: 7. The CDR3 spans 17 residues. CDR1 is MGHRA, CDR2 YSYEKL, per germline. CDR3 bases: TGCGCCAGCAGCCAAGATCCCGACAGGGGAAGCTCCTACGAGCAGTACTTC. Protein sequence: CASSQDPDRGSSYEQYF.